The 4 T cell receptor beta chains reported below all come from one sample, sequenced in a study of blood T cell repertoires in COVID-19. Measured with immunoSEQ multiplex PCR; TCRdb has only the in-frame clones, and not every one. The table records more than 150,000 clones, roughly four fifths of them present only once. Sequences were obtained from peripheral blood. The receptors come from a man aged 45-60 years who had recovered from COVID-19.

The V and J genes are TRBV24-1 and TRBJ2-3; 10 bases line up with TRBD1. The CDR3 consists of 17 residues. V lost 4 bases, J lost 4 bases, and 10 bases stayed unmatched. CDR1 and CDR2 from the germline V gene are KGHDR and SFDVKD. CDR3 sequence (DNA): TGTGCCACCAGTGACTACCGGACAGGGGGTTTCTCAGATACGCAGTATTTT. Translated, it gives CATSDYRTGGFSDTQYF.

The CDR3 loop reads CASRLAGDSGEQFF. The CDR3 nucleotides read TGCGCCAGCCGACTAGCGGGAGATTCGGGTGAGCAGTTCTTC. The genes are TRBV5-1 and TRBJ2-1, with TRBD2 matching 12 bases. The V gene's germline CDR1 is SGHRS and CDR2 YFSETQ. Trimming cost V 7 bases and J 9 bases; bases outside gene matches: 8. This CDR3 spans 14 amino acids.

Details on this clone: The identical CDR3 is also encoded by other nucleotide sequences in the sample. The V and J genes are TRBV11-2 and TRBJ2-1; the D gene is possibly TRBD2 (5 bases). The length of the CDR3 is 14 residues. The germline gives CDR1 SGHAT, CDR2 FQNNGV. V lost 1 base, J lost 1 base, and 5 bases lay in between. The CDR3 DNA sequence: TGTGCCAGCAGCTTAGCGGGGTCCTACAATGAGCAGTTCTTC. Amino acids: CASSLAGSYNEQFF. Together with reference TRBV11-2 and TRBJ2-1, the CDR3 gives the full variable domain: EAGVAQSPRYKIIEKRQSVAFWCNPISGHATLYWYQQILGQGPKLLIQFQNNGVVDDSQLPKDRFSAERLKGVDSTLKIQPAKLEDSAVYLCASSLAGSYNEQFFGPGTRLTVL.

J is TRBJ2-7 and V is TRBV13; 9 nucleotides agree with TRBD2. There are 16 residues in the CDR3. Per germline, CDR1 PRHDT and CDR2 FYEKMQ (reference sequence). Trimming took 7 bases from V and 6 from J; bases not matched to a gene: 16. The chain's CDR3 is CASTNRGLAGKVEQYF. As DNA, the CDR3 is TGTGCCAGCACCAATAGAGGTCTAGCGGGAAAGGTCGAGCAGTACTTC.